This TCR beta chain was captured by sequencing in a study of T-cell reconstitution after alpha-beta-depleted transplantation in children. Study-level results: From newly produced T cells came most of the T-cell counts and diversity one year after transplant. After transplant, high TCRbeta diversity at day 60 in some patients arose from surviving recipient T cells and thymic progenitors.

The authors prepared the TCRbeta library with unique molecular identifiers. TCRdb redid the calling of the PCR reads with MiXCR, one entry per CDR3 protein. Of 300,000 to 400,000 distinct CDR3 sequences in the sample, over 20% were seen once. With respect to this clonotype: Its target is unknown.

Germline CDR1 reads WSHSY; CDR2 reads SAAADI. The CDR3 sequence is 16 residues long. With 5 bases clipped from V and 4 bases from J, the junction kept 8 bases outside the gene matches. The source material was PBMCs, mostly from graft donor cells, sampled 180 days after TCRalphabeta/CD19-depleted stem cell transplant. The clonotype comes from a male patient younger than 18 who had a stem cell transplant for acute lymphoblastic leukemia, so the T cells may come from the graft donor. The J gene is TRBJ2-2, the V gene TRBV10-2; 9 bases line up with TRBD1. CDR3 DNA: TGCGCCAGCAGTTTTTCTCGGACAGGGGCCACCGGGGAGCTGTTTTTT. Its translation is CASSFSRTGATGELFF.